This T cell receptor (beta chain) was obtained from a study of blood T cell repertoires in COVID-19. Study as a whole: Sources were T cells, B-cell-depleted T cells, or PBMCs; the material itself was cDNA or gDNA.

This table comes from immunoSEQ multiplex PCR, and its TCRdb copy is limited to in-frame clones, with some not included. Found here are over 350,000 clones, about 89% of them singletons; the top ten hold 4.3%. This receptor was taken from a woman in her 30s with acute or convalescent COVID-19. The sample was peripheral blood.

As DNA, the CDR3 is TGTGCCAGCAGTTTAGCAGGGGATGGCTACACCTTC. Amino acids: CASSLAGDGYTF. This chain joins TRBV12-3 or TRBV12-4 and TRBJ1-2, with D perhaps TRBD1 (5 bases). The CDR3 sequence is 12 residues long. Trimming stripped 0 bases from V and 6 bases from J, with 5 bases between.